The TCR beta chain under discussion was sequenced for a study of OX40 agonist ivuxolimab in advanced cancers. Broadly, across the study: Ivuxolimab, which targeted the costimulatory receptor OX40 (CD134), was an agonistic, fully human IgG2 monoclonal antibody. Partial responses occurred in three dose-escalation patients, of whom one had hepatocellular carcinoma and two had cutaneous melanoma. Of the approximately 54 patients in dose escalation, 19 had hepatocellular carcinoma, some 15 had melanoma, 9 had renal cell carcinoma and 9 had head and neck cancer. Intravenous ivuxolimab was administered to patients every 2 weeks at six dose levels: 0.01, 0.1, 0.3, 1.5, 3 and 10 mg/kg. In the dose-escalation cohort, 65% to 90% of patients were male, and the mean age was approximately 60 years, with a range of about 23 to 85. The purpose of peripheral TCRbeta sequencing was to test whether ivuxolimab changed TCR sequence diversity and led to clonal T-cell expansion. Prior anti-PD-1, anti-PD-L1 or anti-CTLA-4 therapy was permitted, and 35% to 40% of dose-escalation patients had received checkpoint inhibitors. The paper covers the monotherapy dose-escalation part of the phase I ivuxolimab trial, which included N of about 50 patients.

On the study overall, not on this receptor specifically: Clonal expansion of both CD4+ and CD8+ blood T cells was observed from baseline to week 6 at doses 0.1 to 3.0 mg/kg. After ivuxolimab, more expanded clones were found on average in CD8+ T cells than in CD4+ T cells. The antigen specificity of the clonally expanded peripheral T cells was not determined. Low levels of normalized T-cell clonal expansion were also seen in some patients who did not respond. In the 0.1-3.0 mg/kg groups, partial responders had among the lowest normalized peripheral clonal expansion, particularly in CD8+ T cells.

Patients with autoimmune disease history or receiving systemic immunosuppression were excluded from the trial. Peripheral blood for TCR sequencing was collected from all dose cohorts at baseline, on cycle 4 day 1, and on cycle 7 day 1. Samples were obtained from an open-label, multicenter, first-in-human phase I dose-escalation trial of ivuxolimab. Adults with locally advanced or metastatic head and neck squamous cell, hepatocellular, melanoma or renal cell carcinoma were enrolled in the trial. Before TCR sequencing, CD4+ T cells and CD8+ T cells were sorted from peripheral blood as separate populations. To sequence the TCRbeta CDR3 region, genomic DNA was isolated from the sorted cells. TCRbeta CDR3 regions were sequenced using the immunoSEQ Assay. TCRdb took this table from immuneACCESS and kept in-frame rearrangements with V and J called. Such tables lack part of the clones; where checked against another copy, unresolved V genes explain under half of the gap, and the rest is unexplained. This sample gives around 64,000 clones in total; about 85% of them show up just once. The ten most abundant clones make up about 1.3% of the sample.

As for this clone: The antigen this receptor binds is unknown. It has no much larger one-base neighbor in the sample; base qualities were not kept.

The source material was CD4+ or CD8+ T cells sorted from blood, sampled in a trial of the OX40 agonist ivuxolimab. This TCR derives from an adult with an advanced solid tumor such as melanoma, head and neck, liver or kidney cancer.

CDR3 reads: CASSLGQGAFYEQYF. The bases read TGTGCCAGCAGCTTGGGGCAGGGGGCTTTTTACGAGCAGTACTTC. This chain joins TRBV5-8 to TRBJ2-7; 8 middle bases align to TRBD1. Germline trimming amounts to 0 bases on V and 4 bases on J, with 6 as the count of junction bases outside the gene matches. The CDR3 measures 15 amino acids from cysteine to phenylalanine. CDR3 DNA is the only sequence kept; it has 45 bases, read in frame from the first base. Sequences SGHTS (CDR1) and YDEGEE (CDR2) are obtained from the germline V gene.